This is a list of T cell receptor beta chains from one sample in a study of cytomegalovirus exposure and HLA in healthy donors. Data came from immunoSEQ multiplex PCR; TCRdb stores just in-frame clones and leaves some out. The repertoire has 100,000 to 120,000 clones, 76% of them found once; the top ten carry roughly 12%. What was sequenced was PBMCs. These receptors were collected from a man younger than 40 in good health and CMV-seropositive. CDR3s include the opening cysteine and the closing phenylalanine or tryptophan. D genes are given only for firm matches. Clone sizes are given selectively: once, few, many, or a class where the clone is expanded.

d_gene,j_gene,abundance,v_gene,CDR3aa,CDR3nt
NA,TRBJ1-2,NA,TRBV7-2,CASSLEAGNYGYTF,TGTGCCAGCAGCTTAGAGGCAGGGAACTATGGCTACACCTTC
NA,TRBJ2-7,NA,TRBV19,CASSQDRIYEQYF,TGTGCCAGTAGCCAAGACAGAATCTACGAGCAGTACTTC
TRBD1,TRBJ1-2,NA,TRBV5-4,CASSSRDRPFYGYTF,TGTGCCAGCAGCTCTAGGGACAGACCATTTTATGGCTACACCTTC
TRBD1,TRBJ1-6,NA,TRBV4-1,CASSQLRLALTGGAVDSPLHF,TGCGCCAGCAGCCAACTCAGGTTGGCGCTAACAGGGGGCGCAGTTGATTCACCCCTCCACTTT
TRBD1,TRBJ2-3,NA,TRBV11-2,CASSLERGQGELDTQYF,TGTGCCAGCAGCTTAGAGCGGGGACAGGGGGAATTAGATACGCAGTATTTT
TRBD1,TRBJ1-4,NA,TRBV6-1,CASSVGQAATNEKLFF,TGTGCCAGCAGTGTGGGACAGGCTGCAACTAATGAAAAACTGTTTTTT
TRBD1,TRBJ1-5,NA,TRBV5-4,CASSPDRKGYQPQHF,TGTGCCAGCAGCCCGGACAGGAAGGGTTATCAGCCCCAGCATTTT
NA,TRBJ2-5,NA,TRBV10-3,CAISELHSGETQYF,TGTGCCATCAGTGAACTTCATTCGGGAGAGACCCAGTACTTC
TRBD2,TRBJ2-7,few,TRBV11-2,CASSFTGGSGGVHF,TGTGCCAGCAGCTTCACTGGAGGGTCGGGGGGGGTGCACTTC
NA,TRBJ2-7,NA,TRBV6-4,CASSDSPGDYEQYF,TGTGCCAGCAGTGACTCCCCGGGGGACTACGAGCAGTACTTC
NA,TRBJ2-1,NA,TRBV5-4,CASSSSSPSYNEQFF,TGTGCCAGCAGCTCCTCTAGCCCCTCCTACAATGAGCAGTTCTTC
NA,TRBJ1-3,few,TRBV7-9,CASSSGAGSGNTIYF,TGTGCCAGCAGCTCAGGGGCCGGCTCTGGAAACACCATATATTTT
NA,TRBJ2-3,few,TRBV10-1,CASPLQGGLNNTDTQYF,TGCGCCAGCCCTCTCCAGGGCGGTCTCAACAACACAGATACGCAGTATTTT
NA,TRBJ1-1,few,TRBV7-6,CASSSFSGGATEAFF,TGTGCCAGCAGCTCATTCTCGGGGGGGGCTACTGAAGCTTTCTTT
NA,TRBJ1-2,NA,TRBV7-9,CASSSLLGYGYTF,TGTGCCAGCAGCTCCCTTCTCGGCTATGGCTACACCTTC
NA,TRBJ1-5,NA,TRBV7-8,CASSGRGFNQPQHF,TGTGCCAGCAGCGGCCGCGGGTTCAATCAGCCCCAGCATTTT
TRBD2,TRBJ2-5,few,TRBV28,CASSPTSGGAETQYF,TGTGCCAGCAGTCCGACTAGCGGGGGGGCAGAGACCCAGTACTTC
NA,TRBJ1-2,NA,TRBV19,CASTPGRYGYTF,TGTGCCAGTACCCCAGGGCGGTATGGCTACACCTTC
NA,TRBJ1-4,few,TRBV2,CASSQGAPNEKLFF,TGTGCCAGCAGCCAAGGGGCCCCTAATGAAAAACTGTTTTTT
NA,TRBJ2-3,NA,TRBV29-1,CSVEGHANTDTQYF,TGCAGCGTTGAAGGACACGCAAACACAGATACGCAGTATTTT
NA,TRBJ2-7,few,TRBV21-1,CASSKGGQGDLYEQYF,TGTGCCAGCAGCAAAGGAGGACAGGGGGACCTCTACGAGCAGTACTTC
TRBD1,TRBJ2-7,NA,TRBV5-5,CASSLGQGHYEQYF,TGTGCCAGCAGCTTGGGACAGGGGCACTACGAGCAGTACTTC
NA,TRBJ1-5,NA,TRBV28,CASTLGVNQPQHF,TGTGCCAGCACCCTCGGGGTAAATCAGCCCCAGCATTTT
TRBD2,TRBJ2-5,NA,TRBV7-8,CASSLVQRGGGREAQYF,TGTGCCAGCAGCTTAGTCCAACGGGGGGGCGGGAGAGAGGCCCAGTACTTC
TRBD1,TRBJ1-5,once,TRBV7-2,CASSLGTGLPQPQHF,TGTGCCAGCAGCTTAGGGACAGGGCTTCCTCAGCCCCAGCATTTT
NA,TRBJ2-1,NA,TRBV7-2,CASSFGLSWDEQFF,TGTGCCAGCAGCTTTGGACTATCCTGGGATGAGCAGTTCTTC
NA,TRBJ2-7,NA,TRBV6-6,CASSYGGGPYF,TGTGCCAGCAGTTACGGGGGCGGGCCGTACTTC
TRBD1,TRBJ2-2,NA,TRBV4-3,CASSQELGTGGMTGELFF,TGCGCCAGCAGCCAAGAATTAGGGACAGGGGGTATGACCGGGGAGCTGTTTTTT
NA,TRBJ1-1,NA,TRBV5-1,CASSLVGRENTEAFF,TGCGCCAGCAGCTTGGTCGGCAGGGAGAACACTGAAGCTTTCTTT
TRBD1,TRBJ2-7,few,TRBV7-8,CASSTTRTGTYEQYF,TGTGCCAGCAGCACCACACGGACAGGTACCTACGAGCAGTACTTC
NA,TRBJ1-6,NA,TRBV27,CASSLHSFSYNSPLHF,TGTGCCAGCAGTCTCCACAGCTTCTCCTATAATTCACCCCTCCACTTT
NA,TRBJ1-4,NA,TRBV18,CASSPTGGHGEKLFF,TGTGCCAGCTCACCAACGGGGGGCCACGGTGAAAAACTGTTTTTT
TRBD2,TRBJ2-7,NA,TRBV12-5,CASALGGGYEQYF,TGTGCTAGTGCTTTGGGGGGGGGATACGAGCAGTACTTC
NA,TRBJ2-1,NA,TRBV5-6,CASSLPGLNNEQFF,TGTGCCAGCAGCTTGCCGGGACTTAACAATGAGCAGTTCTTC
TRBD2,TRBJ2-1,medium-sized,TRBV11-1,CASSILAGGLGEQFF,TGTGCCAGCAGCATCCTAGCGGGGGGGCTTGGTGAGCAGTTCTTC
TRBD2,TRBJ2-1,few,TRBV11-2,CASSFSLAGGYNEQFF,TGTGCCAGCAGCTTTTCTTTAGCGGGGGGCTACAATGAGCAGTTCTTC
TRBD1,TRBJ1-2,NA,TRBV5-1,CASSLALGGNYGYTF,TGCGCCAGCAGCTTGGCCTTAGGGGGCAACTATGGCTACACCTTC
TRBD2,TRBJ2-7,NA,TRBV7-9,CASSLTPGGAYEQYF,TGTGCCAGCAGCTTAACCCCGGGGGGTGCATACGAGCAGTACTTC
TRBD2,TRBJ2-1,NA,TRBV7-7,CASSVSGGAHNEQFF,TGTGCTAGCAGCGTTAGCGGGGGGGCCCACAATGAGCAGTTCTTC
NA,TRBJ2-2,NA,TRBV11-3,CASSPQLDTGELFF,TGTGCCAGCAGCCCCCAACTTGACACCGGGGAGCTGTTTTTT
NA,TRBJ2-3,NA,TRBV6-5,CASSDGDTQYF,TGTGCCAGCAGTGATGGCGATACGCAGTATTTT
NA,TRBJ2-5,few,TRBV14,CASSRGLGETQYF,TGTGCCAGCAGCCGAGGGTTGGGGGAGACCCAGTACTTC
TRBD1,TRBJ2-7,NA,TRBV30,CAWRSEQGVYEQYF,TGTGCCTGGAGAAGTGAGCAGGGGGTCTACGAGCAGTACTTC
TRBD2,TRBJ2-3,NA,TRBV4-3,CASSQGTVPSGGATQTQYF,TGCGCCAGCAGCCAAGGGACGGTTCCTAGCGGGGGGGCGACCCAAACGCAGTATTTT
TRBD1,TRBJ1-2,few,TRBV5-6,CASSLSRTGGYGYTF,TGTGCCAGCAGCTTATCCCGGACAGGGGGCTATGGCTACACCTTC
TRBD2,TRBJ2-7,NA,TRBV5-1,CASSPTSGLGEQYF,TGCGCCAGCAGCCCGACTAGCGGGTTGGGGGAGCAGTACTTC
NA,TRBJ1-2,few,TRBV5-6,CASSLWTAYYTF,TGTGCCAGCAGCCTATGGACAGCTTACTACACCTTC
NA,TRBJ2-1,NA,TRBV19,CASSPASSYNEQFF,TGTGCCAGTAGCCCCGCGAGTTCTTACAATGAGCAGTTCTTC
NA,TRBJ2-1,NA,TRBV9,CASTPGSYNEQFF,TGTGCCAGCACCCCGGGGAGCTACAATGAGCAGTTCTTC
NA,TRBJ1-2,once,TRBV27,CASSWIQGGQYGYTF,TGTGCCAGCAGTTGGATCCAGGGCGGACAATATGGCTACACCTTC
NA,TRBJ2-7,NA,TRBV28,CASSPPRRDIYTPSGEQYF,TGTGCCAGCAGCCCCCCCCGCCGGGACATATATACACCTTCAGGGGAGCAGTACTTC
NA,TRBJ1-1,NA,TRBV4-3,CASSQAPVNTEAFF,TGCGCCAGCAGCCAAGCCCCGGTGAACACTGAAGCTTTCTTT
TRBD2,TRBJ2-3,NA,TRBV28,CASSLRDYLADTQYF,TGTGCCAGCAGTTTAAGGGACTATCTGGCAGATACGCAGTATTTT
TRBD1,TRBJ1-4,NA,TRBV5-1,CASRESVTGNEKLFF,TGCGCCAGCAGGGAGAGCGTGACAGGGAATGAAAAACTGTTTTTT